The count of the clone carrying this TCR beta chain is one. These data belong to a study of blood T cell repertoires in COVID-19. About the research overall: The cDNA or gDNA used as material had been derived from T cells, B-cell-depleted T cells, or PBMCs.

In the original workflow: How many nucleated cells were present was estimated from reference gene primer amplification. Profiled with immunoSEQ multiplex PCR; TCRdb holds only in-frame clones, not every one. That table supplies the V and J calls and clone size; D and trimming were determined from the DNA. This repertoire shows 70,000 to 95,000 clones, 88% found once; its top ten account for about 5%. This CDR3 is 15 amino acids long. Trimming pared 7 bases from V and 0 bases from J, leaving 14 bases between. The germline V gene encodes CDR1 SNHLY and CDR2 FYNNEI. This chain links TRBV2 with TRBJ2-3, with D perhaps TRBD2 (7 bases). The sample comprised peripheral blood. This clonotype was sampled from a woman of 80 years or more with active COVID-19. The CDR3 DNA reads TGTGCCAGCACGGGGGCGGGAGCTAGCACAGATACGCAGTATTTT. Translated, it gives CASTGAGASTDTQYF.